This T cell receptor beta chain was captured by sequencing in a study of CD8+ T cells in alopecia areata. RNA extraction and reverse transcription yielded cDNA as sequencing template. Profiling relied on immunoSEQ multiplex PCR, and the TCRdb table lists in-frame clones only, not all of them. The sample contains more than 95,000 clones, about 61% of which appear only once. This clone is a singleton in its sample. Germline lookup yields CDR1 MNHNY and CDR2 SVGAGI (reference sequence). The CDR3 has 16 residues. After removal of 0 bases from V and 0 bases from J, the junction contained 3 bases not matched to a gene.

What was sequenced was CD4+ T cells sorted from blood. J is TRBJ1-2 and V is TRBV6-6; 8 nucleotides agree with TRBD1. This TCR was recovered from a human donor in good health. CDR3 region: CASSYSPTGANYGYTF. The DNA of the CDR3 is TGTGCCAGCAGTTACTCTCCGACAGGGGCTAACTATGGCTACACCTTC.